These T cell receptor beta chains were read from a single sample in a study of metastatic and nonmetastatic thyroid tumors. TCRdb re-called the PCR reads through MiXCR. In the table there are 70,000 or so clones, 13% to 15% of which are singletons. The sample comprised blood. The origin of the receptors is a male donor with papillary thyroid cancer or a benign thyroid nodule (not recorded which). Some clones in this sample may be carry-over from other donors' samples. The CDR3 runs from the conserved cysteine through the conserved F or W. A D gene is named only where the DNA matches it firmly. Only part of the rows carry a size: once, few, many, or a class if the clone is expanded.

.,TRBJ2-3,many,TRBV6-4,TGTGCCAGCAGTGACTCGTCATCGGGCACAGATACGCAGTATTTT,CASSDSSSGTDTQYF
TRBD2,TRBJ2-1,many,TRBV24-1,TGTGCCACCAGTGATGCCCTAGCGGGAGGGCCAAATGAGCAGTTCTTC,CATSDALAGGPNEQFF
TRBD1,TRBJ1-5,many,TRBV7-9,TGTGCCAGCAGCCAAGTTGGGGGACAGTATAGCAATCAGCCCCAGCATTTT,CASSQVGGQYSNQPQHF
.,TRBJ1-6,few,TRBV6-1,TGTGCCAGCAGCAGGATGGGGCCGGAAGGATCACCCCTGCACTTT,CASSRMGPEGSPLHF
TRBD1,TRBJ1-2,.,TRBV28,TGTGCCAGCAGTTCCGGGACAGGGGATCTCTATGGCTACAACTTC,CASSSGTGDLYGYNF
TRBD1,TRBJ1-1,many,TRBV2,TGTGCCAGCAAAGAGGGTCGGACAGGGGTGGGAGCTTTCTTT,CASKEGRTGVGAFF
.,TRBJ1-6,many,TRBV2,TGTGCCAGCATTTCTGGGGGGGATCCTAATTCACCCCTCCACTTT,CASISGGDPNSPLHF
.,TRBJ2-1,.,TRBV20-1,TGCAGTGCTAGGGTGCTGATCTACAATGAGCAGTTCTTC,CSARVLIYNEQFF
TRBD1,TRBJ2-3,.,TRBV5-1,TGCGCCACCAGCTACGGACAGGGGCGCTCTCCAGATACACAGTATTTT,CATSYGQGRSPDTQYF
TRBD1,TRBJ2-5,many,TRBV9,TGTGCCAGCAGCGAGGGGACAGGGCGTGGGGAGACCCAGTACTTC,CASSEGTGRGETQYF
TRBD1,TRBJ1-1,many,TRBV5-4,TGTGCCAGCAGCCCCCGGGACAGAGGGAACACTGAAGCTTTCTTT,CASSPRDRGNTEAFF
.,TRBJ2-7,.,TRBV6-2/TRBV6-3,TGTGCCAGCAGTTCTCGCGGGGTAGACGAGCAGTACTTC,CASSSRGVDEQYF
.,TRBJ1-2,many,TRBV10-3,TGTGCCATCAGTGAGTCCGAGGGCGACTATGGCTACACCTTC,CAISESEGDYGYTF
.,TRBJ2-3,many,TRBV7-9,TGTGCCAGCAGCTTGGGACATAGCACAGATACGCAGTATTTT,CASSLGHSTDTQYF
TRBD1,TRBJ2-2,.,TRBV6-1,TGTGCCAGCAGGGACCGGGACAGGTGCCTCACCTGGGAGCTGTTTTTT,CASRDRDRCLTWELFF
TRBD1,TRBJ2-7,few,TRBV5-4,TGTGCCAGCAGCTTGACAGGGGTGGACGAGCAGTACTTC,CASSLTGVDEQYF
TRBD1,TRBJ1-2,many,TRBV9,TGTGCCAGCAGCGCCGACGACAGGGGGGATTACTATGGCTACACCTTC,CASSADDRGDYYGYTF
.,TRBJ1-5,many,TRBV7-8,TGTGCCAGCAGCTTAGGTGGACATTATAGCAATCAGCCCCAGCATTTT,CASSLGGHYSNQPQHF
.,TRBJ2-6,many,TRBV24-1,TGTGCCACCAGTGATAAAATAGGGACTGGGGCCAACGTCCTGACTTTC,CATSDKIGTGANVLTF
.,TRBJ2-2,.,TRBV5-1,TGCGCCAGCAGCTTCTTACCGGGAGAGGACACCGGGGAGCTGTTTTTT,CASSFLPGEDTGELFF
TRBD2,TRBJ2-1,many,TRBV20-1,TGCAGTGCTAGAGTGGGGACTAGCGGCAACTACAATGAGCAGTTCTTC,CSARVGTSGNYNEQFF
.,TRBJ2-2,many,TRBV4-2,TGTGCCAGCAGCCGAGGTCTGGTGGGGCCGGACACCGGGGAGCTGTTTTTT,CASSRGLVGPDTGELFF
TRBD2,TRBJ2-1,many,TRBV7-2,TGTGCCAGCAGCTTAGTAGCGGGAGACTACAATGAGCAGTTCTTC,CASSLVAGDYNEQFF
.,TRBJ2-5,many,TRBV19,TGTGCCAGTAGCAACCAAGAGACCCAGTACTTC,CASSNQETQYF
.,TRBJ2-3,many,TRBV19,TGTGCCAGTAGTATTGCAGACCCCGTCACAGATACGCAGTATTTT,CASSIADPVTDTQYF
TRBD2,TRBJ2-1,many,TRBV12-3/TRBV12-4,TGTGCCAGCGGGACTAGCGCCTACAATGAGCAGTTCTTC,CASGTSAYNEQFF
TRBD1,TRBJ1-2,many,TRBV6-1,TGTGCCAGCAGTAACCGGGACAGGGATGGCTACACCTTC,CASSNRDRDGYTF
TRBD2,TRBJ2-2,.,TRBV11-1,TGTGCCAGCAGCTTATTATTAGCGGGAGGTCCGGACACCGGGGAGCTGTTTTTT,CASSLLLAGGPDTGELFF
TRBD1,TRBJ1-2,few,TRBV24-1,TGTGCCACCAGTGATCCCGACAGGGTAGACGGCTACACCTTC,CATSDPDRVDGYTF
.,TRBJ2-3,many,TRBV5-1,TGCGCCAGCTGCTACGACCAGGGTACGCAGTATTTT,CASCYDQGTQYF
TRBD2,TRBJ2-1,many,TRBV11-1,TGTGCCAGCAGCTTAGCTGTCGGGCTAGCGGGGATCAGTGAGCAGTTCTTC,CASSLAVGLAGISEQFF
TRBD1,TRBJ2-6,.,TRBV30,TGTGCCTGGAGTTCTCGGACAGGGGAGGCCCTCGGGGCCAACGTCCTGACTTTC,CAWSSRTGEALGANVLTF
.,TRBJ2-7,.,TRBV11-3,TGTGCCAGCAGCGCGGGACTTCTAGTGGAGCAGTACTTC,CASSAGLLVEQYF